This TCR beta chain was recorded in a study of response to subunit inactivated influenza vaccine (dated by TCRdb to 2017 to 2018). A note on the overall study: To follow how T cells responded to a trivalent subunit inactivated influenza vaccine, the researchers relied on deep quantitative profiling of the T cell receptor repertoire. Here is what the overall study found, with its caveats: It was suggested by the authors that each seasonal influenza vaccination may recruit only a limited number of new T cells.

Library generation was performed with RT-PCR. TCRdb records Illumina HiSeq 2500 as the sequencer. TCRdb cleaned the public reads at Q25 with fastp, built clones with MiXCR and kept in-frame beta chains. Duplicate CDR3 protein sequences are folded into a single record with the most common DNA and genes. The sample table contains 150,000 to 200,000 distinct CDR3 sequences; only one count was recorded for approximately 12% of them. The top ten clonotypes cover roughly 29% of the sample. From the germline V gene, CDR1 is SGHVS and CDR2 is FQNEAQ. Its CDR3 holds 17 amino acids, cysteine through phenylalanine. The DNA shown is the 51-base CDR3, in frame from base 1. A distance of 21 bases separates the germline ends of V and J, which lose 5 bases and 3 bases respectively. As to this clonotype: Its antigen target is currently unknown. No clone much larger than this one lies a single base away; base qualities are absent.

A further study also used this sample, focusing on T cells expressing NK-cell markers. The second study also describes: TCR beta cDNA libraries were prepared using 5'RACE template switching, which introduced a universal primer site and unique molecular identifiers. TCR beta-chain repertoires were profiled in sorted CD3+CD56+NKG2C+, CD3+CD56+NKG2C- and CD3+CD56-NKG2C+ T-cell subsets from several donors. Of the eight sequenced donors, seven were found to be HCMV-seropositive and one was found to be HCMV-seronegative. To restrict sorting to alphabetaTCR-expressing T cells, an anti-gammadeltaTCR antibody was added in several experiments. In roughly six donors, the dominant CD3+CD56+NKG2C+ clonotypes ranked among the top 10 CD8+ clonotypes, making up 1.0-7.0% of CD8+ T cells. Those dominant clonotypes were again the most abundant among CD3+CD56-NKG2C+ cells in a few donors, at about 28.3-65%. Whether the expanded NKG2C-expressing T cell clones were specific for HCMV antigens remained unclear. All eight donors whose samples were sequenced were randomly selected healthy volunteers, three of them men and five women. To determine HCMV serostatus, a commercial ELISA kit was used to detect HCMV-specific IgG in serum. Peripheral blood mononuclear cells were isolated from blood by Ficoll density gradient centrifugation. Magnetic immunoseparation with Miltenyi isolation kits was used to isolate CD4+ and CD8+ T cells from PBMC. cDNA synthesis was primed from the TCR beta constant segment and was followed by two successive PCR amplification steps. Sequencing of the libraries produced 2 x 150 bp reads on Illumina HiSeq 2000/2500, MiSeq or NextSeq. Reads were demultiplexed and grouped by UMI with MIGEC, and clonotypes were assembled and quantified with MiTCR. Only TCR cDNA sequences supported by at least two reads were kept to exclude erroneous sequences. The tcR package was used for downstream repertoire analysis, and clonotypes were matched across fractions by CDR3 nucleotide sequence plus V segment. VDJmatch was used to annotate antigen specificity against VDJdb, with one amino acid substitution allowed in CDR3.

This chain is built from TRBV7-8 and TRBJ2-3; a weak D assignment points to TRBD2 (5 bases agree). Source: CD8+ T cells sorted from PBMCs, taken 11 to 12 days after vaccination. This receptor was obtained from a man in his forties or fifties who received an inactivated influenza vaccine. Donor details come from another sample of the same person, matched by shared clones. The CDR3 is CASSLLRAGERTDTQYF. The DNA sequence follows: TGTGCCAGCAGCCTCCTCCGTGCCGGGGAGAGGACAGATACGCAGTATTTT.